These T cell receptor beta chains were read from a single sample in a study of regulatory T cells in long-lasting Graves disease. TCRdb used MiXCR to reprocess the multiplex PCR reads, holding one entry per CDR3 protein. Altogether 200,000 to 250,000 distinct CDR3 sequences are present, around 16% being singletons, with the ten largest covering over 20%. The sample consisted of peripheral blood mononuclear cells (PBMCs), taken at new diagnosis, from a patient treated with antithyroid drugs. The receptors originated from a female donor with Graves disease. Each CDR3 is given with its conserved first and last residue. Clone size appears in some rows only: once, few, many, or a class for an expanded clone.

V gene: TRBV12-3/TRBV12-4
clone size: many
CDR3 protein: CASSAADWERNTGELFF

V gene: TRBV7-8
clone size: many
CDR3 protein: CASSNRRQGNSPLHF

V gene: TRBV5-1
clone size: -
CDR3 protein: CASSWTSGRTDTQYF

V gene: TRBV30
clone size: many
CDR3 protein: CAWRGTGLVAGYTF

V gene: TRBV9
clone size: many
CDR3 protein: CASSYREDSNQPQHF

V gene: TRBV28
clone size: many
CDR3 protein: CASSSVLGPRNTEAFF

V gene: TRBV19
clone size: -
CDR3 protein: CASSIGGQSNQPQHF

V gene: TRBV6-6
clone size: many
CDR3 protein: CASSYSSFYEQYF

V gene: TRBV11-3
clone size: many
CDR3 protein: CASSSPSGSPGWMETQYF

V gene: TRBV24-1
clone size: few
CDR3 protein: CATRGGSDTEAFF

V gene: TRBV29-1
clone size: many
CDR3 protein: CSVDAGVGGYTF

V gene: TRBV30
clone size: once
CDR3 protein: CAWSGLAGLSDTQYF

V gene: TRBV30
clone size: few
CDR3 protein: CAWSVIGQLSPDTQYF

V gene: TRBV11-3
clone size: many
CDR3 protein: CASSLDGQGFLNTEAFF

V gene: TRBV4-1
clone size: few
CDR3 protein: CASSQDQGAGGYTF

V gene: TRBV28
clone size: many
CDR3 protein: CASGQGRKNTEAFF

V gene: TRBV5-4
clone size: few
CDR3 protein: CASSLATGADTQYF

V gene: TRBV5-1
clone size: many
CDR3 protein: CASSMTSGKGNEQFF

V gene: TRBV5-6
clone size: many
CDR3 protein: CASSRRVRRGTEAFF

V gene: TRBV25-1
clone size: many
CDR3 protein: CASSDLAGTSGDTQYF

V gene: TRBV28
clone size: many
CDR3 protein: CASRAPSGTLYEQYF

V gene: TRBV7-2
clone size: many
CDR3 protein: CASSMIRGNEQFF

V gene: TRBV7-9
clone size: few
CDR3 protein: CASSPVVTTNYGYTF

V gene: TRBV4-2
clone size: few
CDR3 protein: CASSLGLAGGEQYF

V gene: TRBV6-1
clone size: many
CDR3 protein: CASSEGGGSGRSTDTQYF

V gene: TRBV20-1
clone size: many
CDR3 protein: CSARDPANYNEQFF

V gene: TRBV6-1
clone size: few
CDR3 protein: CASTRTGGEQYF

V gene: TRBV11-2
clone size: -
CDR3 protein: CASSLVAGGAYNEQFF

V gene: TRBV24-1
clone size: few
CDR3 protein: CATTQPDKDWRVYEQYF

V gene: TRBV27
clone size: few
CDR3 protein: CASSLWASGRVYNEQFF

V gene: TRBV15
clone size: many
CDR3 protein: CATSRVVRSGRAFRDEQFF

V gene: TRBV7-2
clone size: many
CDR3 protein: CASRSGRFSTDTQYF

V gene: TRBV6-2/TRBV6-3
clone size: few
CDR3 protein: CASSYSTGNTGELFF

V gene: TRBV28
clone size: many
CDR3 protein: CASRDRGQYEQYF

V gene: TRBV20-1
clone size: many
CDR3 protein: CSAELTRAINEQFF

V gene: TRBV9
clone size: many
CDR3 protein: CASSVEGGWDTEAFF

V gene: TRBV5-6
clone size: -
CDR3 protein: CASSLLNFGTGELFF

V gene: TRBV28
clone size: many
CDR3 protein: CASSFDRGVYGYTF

V gene: TRBV2
clone size: many
CDR3 protein: CAPSGSPYNEQFF

V gene: TRBV10-3
clone size: many
CDR3 protein: CAIRDSAKSSTDTQYF

V gene: TRBV2
clone size: many
CDR3 protein: CASRVGERTDTQYF

V gene: TRBV5-1
clone size: -
CDR3 protein: CASSQLGLAGTGELFF

V gene: TRBV6-2/TRBV6-3
clone size: many
CDR3 protein: CASSYSGTGSYEQYF

V gene: TRBV7-2
clone size: many
CDR3 protein: CASSYPGPLETQYF

V gene: TRBV7-2
clone size: many
CDR3 protein: CASSKGRANTEAFF

V gene: TRBV24-1
clone size: many
CDR3 protein: CATSDGREAEAFF

V gene: TRBV29-1
clone size: many
CDR3 protein: CSVSPGTGTSGNTIYF

V gene: TRBV6-1
clone size: few
CDR3 protein: CASRGGGSYEQYF

V gene: TRBV11-2
clone size: many
CDR3 protein: CASSQVNYGYTF

V gene: TRBV6-1
clone size: many
CDR3 protein: CASRPGQGVRLGQYF

V gene: TRBV29-1
clone size: many
CDR3 protein: CSVGGVGGNYNEQFF

V gene: TRBV28
clone size: many
CDR3 protein: CASSFTAYGYTF

V gene: TRBV6-1
clone size: many
CDR3 protein: CASSRQGGGTDTQYF

V gene: TRBV2
clone size: many
CDR3 protein: CASSIQEETQYF

V gene: TRBV7-9
clone size: many
CDR3 protein: CATETGSGDQPQHF